This T cell receptor beta chain was documented in a study of regulatory dendritic cells for organ transplantation. The protocol was immunoSEQ multiplex PCR, while the TCRdb copy is restricted to in-frame clones and leaves out a portion. The table records 30,000 to 40,000 clones, around nine tenths of them present only once. Note on this clone: Its antigen is undetermined.

CDR1 and CDR2 (germline): SEHNR, FQNEAQ (reference sequence). The CDR3 is 13 residues long. The V end was cut by 1 base, the J end by 2 bases, with 4 bases between. Naive CD45RA+ and memory CD45RO+ CD4+ or CD8+ T cells were FACS-sorted. The study, taken as a whole, reports: Between individuals, the alloreactive memory CD8+ T cell pool differed considerably. Memory T cells were less diverse than naive, with memory CD8+ most oligoclonal. Mature dendritic cells appeared to drive more memory CD8+ clonal expansion than regulatory ones.

J is TRBJ2-3 and V is TRBV7-9; D gene uncertain. The specimen sequenced was naive CD8+ T cells from blood. The sample's subset: CD45RA+ naive T cells. The source of this sequence is a human donor in good health. Here the CDR3 DNA reads TGTGCCAGCAGCTTAGATTACACAGATACGCAGTATTTT. Amino acid sequence: CASSLDYTDTQYF.